Each of the 23 T cell receptor beta chains below was sequenced from the same sample in a study of blood T cell repertoires in COVID-19 (TCRdb year 2020). The method was the immunoSEQ multiplex PCR assay. TCRdb provides this immuneACCESS table in a form limited to in-frame rearrangements. Some clones are lacking; in checked studies, under half of them reflect an unresolved V gene, and why the rest are absent is not known. A total of 360,000 or so clones appear in this sample, around nine tenths of them only once. Just over 1% of the sample lies in the top ten. The material sequenced was PBMCs or T cells enriched from blood (not recorded which). These receptors were collected from a woman in her twenties or thirties who had been exposed to COVID-19.

This chain uses TRBV28 with TRBJ1-2, with 10 bases that match TRBD1. The V gene end was trimmed by 6 bases and the J gene end by 8 bases; junction bases not matched to a gene: 15. CDR3 length: 16 amino acids. Germline V CDR1 and CDR2: MDHEN, SYDVKM. The CDR3 here is CASRMTGGGLVSGYTF. In DNA, the CDR3 is TGTGCCAGCAGGATGACAGGGGGCGGACTCGTGTCGGGCTACACCTTC.

V and J are TRBV13 and TRBJ2-3; 14 bases agree with TRBD2. The CDR3 sequence is 18 residues long. J gave up 3 bases and V 5 bases, and 10 bases lay outside the gene matches. Germline-derived CDR1 and CDR2 are PRHDT and FYEKMQ (reference sequence). CDR3 sequence: CASSTRLAGGPGTDTQYF. Written as DNA, the CDR3 is TGTGCCAGCAGCACGCGACTAGCGGGAGGGCCGGGGACAGATACGCAGTATTTT.

This clone was seen only once. The chain recombines TRBV30 with TRBJ2-5; 8 positions match TRBD1. V lost 5 bases, J lost 3 bases, and 8 bases stayed unmatched. Germline CDR1 is GTSNPN and CDR2 is SVGIG (reference sequence). There are 14 residues in the CDR3. The CDR3 nucleotides read TGTGCCTGGGACAGGGGAACGGGCGAAGAGACCCAGTACTTC. It codes for CAWDRGTGEETQYF.

The CDR3 loop reads CASSVTDSSYNSPLHF. CDR3 in DNA: TGTGCCAGCAGCGTGACAGATTCCTCCTATAATTCACCCCTCCACTTT. The chain couples TRBV9 to TRBJ1-6; the D gene is possibly TRBD1 (5 bases). Trimming stripped 2 bases from V and 0 bases from J, with 9 bases between. The CDR3 covers 16 residues. Germline V lookup: CDR1 SGDLS, CDR2 YYNGEE.

The chain uses TRBV18 and TRBJ2-1, with 13 bases identical to TRBD2. The V and J ends lost 6 bases and 1 base, in that order; junction bases with no gene match: 3. The V gene's germline CDR1 is KGHSH and CDR2 LQKENI. The CDR3 totals 16 residues. The CDR3 loop reads CASSELAGGSYNEQFF. CDR3 DNA: TGTGCCAGCTCCGAACTAGCGGGAGGGTCCTACAATGAGCAGTTCTTC.

The chain has TRBV10-3 and TRBJ2-7; TRBD1 matches at 7 bases. In germline, CDR1 is ENHRY, CDR2 SYGVKD. The V segment lost 0 bases and the J segment 2 bases; nucleotides outside the gene matches: 7. CDR3 length equals 16 residues. CDR3 sequence: CAISESITDRAYEQYF. For the CDR3, the DNA is TGTGCCATCAGTGAGTCGATTACTGACAGGGCCTACGAGCAGTACTTC.

The rearrangement joins TRBV6-5 to TRBJ1-2; D unclear. Germline V gene data show CDR1 as MNHEY and CDR2 as SVGAGI. V was cut by 3 bases and J by 2 bases, with 7 bases left in between. CDR3 length equals 13 residues. CDR3 region: CASSYDTNYGYTF. Written as DNA, the CDR3 is TGTGCCAGCAGTTATGACACAAACTATGGCTACACCTTC.

V gene TRBV10-2 combines with J gene TRBJ1-5, with D perhaps matching TRBD1 (6 bases). The CDR3 runs 14 residues. Germline V CDR1 and CDR2: WSHSY, SAAADI. Trimming left V 6 bases short and J 4 bases short, with 13 bases between. The CDR3 DNA sequence: TGCGCCAGCAGACACAGGGAGGGGAATCAGCCCCAGCATTTT. Protein: CASRHREGNQPQHF.

V gene TRBV11-2 combines with J gene TRBJ1-1; D is uncertain. The CDR3 is 16 amino acids. CDR1 is SGHAT, CDR2 FQNNGV, per germline. With 0 bases removed from V and 6 bases from J, the gap between germline ends came to 17 bases. The CDR3 DNA sequence: TGTGCCAGCAGCTTAGATAAGAGGTTTTGGAGGGCTGAAGCTTTCTTT. It encodes CASSLDKRFWRAEAFF.

The V call is TRBV5-3, the J call TRBJ1-5; D remains ambiguous. Being an ORF, TRBV5-3 has a function that is uncertain. V lost 0 bases to trimming and J lost 0 bases, with 7 bases between them. The CDR3 is 15 residues long. The CDR3 spells CARSLAGDSNQPQHF. The DNA for the CDR3 is TGTGCCAGAAGCTTGGCCGGGGATAGCAATCAGCCCCAGCATTTT.

The J gene is TRBJ2-5, the V gene TRBV7-8; TRBD1 agrees at 10 bases. The ends lost 0 bases at V and 5 bases at J; junction bases unmatched: 6. The germline V gene has CDR1 SGHVS and CDR2 FQNEAQ. CDR3 size: 16 residues. The CDR3 region has the DNA TGTGCCAGCAGCTTAGCAGGGGACAGGGGAGGCGAGACCCAGTACTTC. This encodes CASSLAGDRGGETQYF.

This chain's CDR3 is CASSGTAAKKYNEQFF. CDR3 bases: TGTGCCAGCAGCGGCACAGCCGCAAAAAAATACAATGAGCAGTTCTTC. V is TRBV5-6 and J is TRBJ2-1; D call uncertain. Germline CDR1 reads SGHDT; CDR2 reads YYEEEE. Trimming cost V 4 bases and J 4 bases, with 18 bases left between them. This CDR3 is 16 amino acids long.

The chain links TRBV5-1 to TRBJ2-5; D not certain. The germline gives CDR1 SGHRS, CDR2 YFSETQ. The V end lost 1 base, the J end lost 4 bases, and 8 bases lay between the germline ends. The CDR3 contains 13 residues. The CDR3 region is CASSLYNGETQYF. The CDR3 DNA follows: TGCGCCAGCAGCTTGTATAACGGAGAGACCCAGTACTTC. The whole variable domain, filled in from reference TRBV5-1 and TRBJ2-5, reads KAGVTQTPRYLIKTRGQQVTLSCSPISGHRSVSWYQQTPGQGLQFLFEYFSETQRNKGNFPGRFSGRQFSNSRSEMNVSTLELGDSALYLCASSLYNGETQYFGPGTRLLVL.

The rearrangement links TRBV29-1 to TRBJ2-3; the D gene is possibly TRBD2 (5 bases). The CDR3 has 16 amino acids. Trimming took off 0 bases at V and 0 bases at J, with 13 bases between the two ends. Germline-derived CDR1 and CDR2 are SQVTM and ANQGSEA. The CDR3 DNA follows: TGCAGCGTTGAAGATGCCTCCGGGATGAGCACAGATACGCAGTATTTT. Translating gives CSVEDASGMSTDTQYF.

V and J are TRBV11-3 and TRBJ2-1, with 7 bases matching TRBD2. The CDR3 has 14 residues. The J segment lost 5 bases and the V segment lost 3 bases, leaving 4 bases of the junction unmatched. From germline, CDR1 is SGHNT and CDR2 YENEEA. CDR3 sequence reads: CASSFRLADNEQFF. In DNA form, the CDR3 reads TGTGCCAGCAGCTTCAGACTAGCAGACAATGAGCAGTTCTTC.

V is TRBV11-2 and J is TRBJ2-7, with D perhaps matching TRBD1 (5 bases). The V end lost 1 base, the J end lost 5 bases, and 12 bases lay between the germline ends. The germline V gene has CDR1 SGHAT and CDR2 FQNNGV. CDR3 length: 14 residues. CDR3: CASSLGQGFDEQYF. DNA for the CDR3: TGTGCCAGCAGCTTAGGGCAGGGTTTCGACGAGCAGTACTTC.

The rearrangement joins TRBV3-1 (or the pseudogene TRBV3-2) to TRBJ2-5; possibly TRBD2 for D (5 bases). There are 13 residues in the CDR3. Germline V lookup: CDR1 LGHDT, CDR2 YNNKEL (reference sequence). V lost 1 base, J lost 5 bases, and 8 bases lay in between. The CDR3 DNA reads as TGTGCCAGCAGCCAAGTTAGGAGGGAGACCCAGTACTTC. Protein sequence: CASSQVRRETQYF.

The V gene is TRBV5-8, the J gene TRBJ1-3; D might be TRBD1 (6 bases). The CDR3 runs to 15 residues. V was shortened by 4 bases and J by 1 base, with 12 bases between the two germline ends. CDR1 SGHTS and CDR2 YDEGEE come from the germline V gene. CDR3: CASSADRSSGNTIYF. DNA of the CDR3: TGTGCCAGCAGCGCCGACAGGAGTTCTGGAAACACCATATATTTT.

This rearrangement joins TRBV24-1 to TRBJ2-7; weak D call: TRBD1 (6 bases). CDR3 length equals 14 residues. Per the germline V gene, CDR1 is KGHDR and CDR2 is SFDVKD. Trimming cost V 4 bases and J 1 base, with 10 bases left between them. CDR3 in DNA: TGTGCCACCAGTGACCCGGACAGATCCTACGAGCAGTACTTC. Protein sequence: CATSDPDRSYEQYF.

The chain is built from TRBV10-3 and TRBJ2-1; perhaps TRBD2 as D (6 bases). The CDR3 covers 14 residues. V was pared by 7 bases and J by 0 bases, with 10 bases between. The V gene's germline CDR1 is ENHRY and CDR2 SYGVKD. The CDR3 is CAINTEGSYNEQFF. In nucleotides, the CDR3 is TGTGCCATCAATACGGAGGGCTCCTACAATGAGCAGTTCTTC.

As regards this clone: Other DNA sequences in the sample encode the same CDR3. V is TRBV24-1 and J is TRBJ2-7; TRBD2 aligns across 7 bases. The CDR3 is 15 residues long. Germline CDR1 is KGHDR and CDR2 is SFDVKD. J gave up 5 bases and V 4 bases, and 10 bases lay outside the gene matches. The CDR3: CATSETLGGRNEQYF. The CDR3, as DNA: TGTGCCACCAGTGAAACCCTCGGCGGGAGAAACGAGCAGTACTTC.

This clone was seen just once. The chain has TRBV19 and TRBJ1-5, with D perhaps matching TRBD1 (5 bases). Germline assignment: CDR1 LNHDA and CDR2 SQIVND (reference sequence). The CDR3 is made up of 16 amino acids. Between the trimmed V and J ends, which lost 7 bases and 2 bases, there was a span of 18 bases. The CDR3 DNA sequence: TGTGCCAGTACTCAGCAGGGCGCGGCGGGCAATCAGCCCCAGCATTTT. Protein product: CASTQQGAAGNQPQHF.

J is TRBJ1-5 and V is TRBV7-8; TRBD1 matches 7 bases. Germline CDR1 is SGHVS and CDR2 is FQNEAQ. This CDR3 spans 13 amino acids. V was pared by 5 bases and J by 5 bases, with 3 bases of the junction left unmatched. The CDR3 spells CASSRQGDQPQHF. The DNA of the CDR3 is TGTGCCAGCAGCCGACAGGGCGATCAGCCCCAGCATTTT.